This T cell receptor beta chain was sequenced for a study of human T cells and chemical hapten exposure. The wider study: DPC at 2% was the sensitizing agent, placed on roughly 2 cm by roughly 2 cm of upper inner arm skin. Patch tests applied 0.01% DPC to the upper back and were scored after 6 days.

Indicated time point: pre-sensitization, week 0. Treatment specified: therapeutic diphenylcyclopropenone sensitization with weekly scalp DPC. The authors extracted total RNA from unfractionated whole blood. The V gene lost 7 bases and the J gene lost 0 bases, with 11 bases spanning the gap. The CDR3 length is 14 residues. Per germline, CDR1 MNHEY and CDR2 SVGAGI. In the original workflow: A per-sample median of 95,638 TCRs was observed, with a range of roughly 20,000 to 750,000. TCRdb recomputed calls from the RACE reads with MiXCR, one row per CDR3 protein. In this record, the V and J calls reflect TCRdb's handling and not the investigators' own analysis. The table lists 250,000 to 300,000 distinct CDR3 sequences, around 7.3% of them singletons, with more than 0.95% in the top ten.

The sequence was obtained from a young man with alopecia areata. Some clones in this sample may be carry-over from other donors' samples. Sequencing was performed on whole blood, taken in connection with sensitization to the hapten diphenylcyclopropenone (DPC). The rearrangement uses TRBV6-5 and TRBJ2-3; perhaps D is TRBD1 or TRBD2 (6 bases each). CDR3 nucleotide sequence: TGTGCCAGCACGGGGGCTGGTAGCACAGATACGCAGTATTTT. This sequence encodes CASTGAGSTDTQYF.